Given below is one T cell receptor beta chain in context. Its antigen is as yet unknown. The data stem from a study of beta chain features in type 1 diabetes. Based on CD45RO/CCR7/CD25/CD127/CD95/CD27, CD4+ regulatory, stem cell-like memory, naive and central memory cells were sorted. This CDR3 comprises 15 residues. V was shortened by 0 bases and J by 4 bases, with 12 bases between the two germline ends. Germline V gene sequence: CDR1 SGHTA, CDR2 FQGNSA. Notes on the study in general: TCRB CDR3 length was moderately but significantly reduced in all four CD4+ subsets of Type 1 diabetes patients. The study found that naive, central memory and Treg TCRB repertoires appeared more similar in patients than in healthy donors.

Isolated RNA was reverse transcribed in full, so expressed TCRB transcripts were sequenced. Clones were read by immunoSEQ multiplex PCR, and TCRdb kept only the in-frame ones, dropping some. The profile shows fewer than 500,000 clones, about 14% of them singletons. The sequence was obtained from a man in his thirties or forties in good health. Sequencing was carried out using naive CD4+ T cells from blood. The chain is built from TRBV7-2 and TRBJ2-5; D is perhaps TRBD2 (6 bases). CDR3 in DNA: TGTGCCAGCAGCTTAGCACGGGGGAGGAGAGAGACCCAGTACTTC. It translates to CASSLARGRRETQYF. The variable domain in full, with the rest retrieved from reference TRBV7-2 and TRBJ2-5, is GAGVSQSPSNKVTEKGKDVELRCDPISGHTALYWYRQSLGQGLEFLIYFQGNSAPDKSGLPSDRFSAERTGGSVSTLTIQRTQQEDSAVYLCASSLARGRRETQYFGPGTRLLVL.